This TCR beta chain was documented in a study of OX40 agonist ivuxolimab in advanced cancers. The CDR3 extends over 15 amino acids. Germline CDR1 is SEHNR and CDR2 is FQNEAQ (reference sequence). Trimming removed 5 bases from V and 7 bases from J; junction bases left unmatched: 10. Here immunoSEQ multiplex PCR was the method, and the copy in TCRdb shows in-frame clones only, minus some. The sample records about 18,000 clones, about three quarters being singletons. The V and J genes are TRBV7-9 and TRBJ2-1; TRBD1 matches 8 bases. The TCR was taken from an adult with an advanced solid tumor such as melanoma, head and neck, liver or kidney cancer. Sequencing was performed on CD4+ or CD8+ T cells sorted from blood, taken in a trial of the OX40 agonist ivuxolimab. For the CDR3, the DNA is TGTGCCAGCAGCCCCTCCGGACAGGGTCGGAATGAGCAGTTCTTC. Translated: CASSPSGQGRNEQFF.